This T cell receptor beta chain derives from a study of identical twins. CDR1 and CDR2 (germline): DFQATT, SNEGSKA (reference sequence). V shed 3 bases, J shed 1 base, and the junction held 9 bases outside the gene matches. The CDR3 covers 16 residues. TCRdb itself ran the 5' RACE reads through MiXCR, one entry per CDR3 protein. The sample carries some 790,000 distinct CDR3 sequences, roughly 18% recorded once. A further study also used this sample, focusing on T cells expressing NK-cell markers.

This TCR was recovered from a young woman in good health. The sequenced sample was PBMCs. V is TRBV20-1 and J is TRBJ2-1, with 7 bases identical to TRBD2. The CDR3 is CSARAGRAVSYNEQFF. Written as DNA, the CDR3 is TGCAGTGCTAGGGCGGGGAGGGCCGTGTCCTACAATGAGCAGTTCTTC.